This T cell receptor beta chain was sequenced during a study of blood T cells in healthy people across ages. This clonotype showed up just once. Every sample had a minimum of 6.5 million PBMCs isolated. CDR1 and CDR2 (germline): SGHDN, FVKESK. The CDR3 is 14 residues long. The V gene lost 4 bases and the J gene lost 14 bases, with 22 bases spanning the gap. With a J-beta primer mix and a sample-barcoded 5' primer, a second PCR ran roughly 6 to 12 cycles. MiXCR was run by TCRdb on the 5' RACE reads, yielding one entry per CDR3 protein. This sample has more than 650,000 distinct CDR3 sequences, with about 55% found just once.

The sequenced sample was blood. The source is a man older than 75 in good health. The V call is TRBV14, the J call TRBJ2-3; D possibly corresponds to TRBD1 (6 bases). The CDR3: CASSPRGGHRDAYF. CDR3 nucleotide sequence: TGTGCCAGCAGCCCCAGGGGTGGACACAGAGACGCGTATTTT.